The sequence of this T cell receptor (beta chain) was determined in a study of human T cells and chemical hapten exposure. The germline V gene has CDR1 MDHEN and CDR2 SYDVKM. CDR3 size: 9 residues. V lost 6 bases and J lost 12, with 6 bases in between. For the library, individual cDNA molecules each received unique molecular identifiers. Authors' methods: Between 23,224 and 690,600 TCRs appeared in each sample, and the median stood at roughly 100,000. TCRdb re-analysed the RACE reads in MiXCR, keeping a single row per CDR3 protein. TCRdb's processing, not the study's, gives the V and J calls here. Here the sample spans around 45,000 distinct CDR3 sequences, about 4.8% being singletons. Comment on this clonotype: Its antigen is as yet unknown.

Findings of the study overall: Counts of TCRs above 1 in 1000 frequency stayed unchanged with DPC sensitization.

Sample time point: healthy volunteer bleed at 2 weeks. From whole blood left unfractionated, total RNA was extracted. The sample was whole blood. This chain links TRBV28 with TRBJ2-1; no clear D. The receptor was isolated from a human donor in good health. Some clones in this sample may be carry-over from other donors' samples. CDR3 nucleotides: TGTGCCAGCAGCCCTTGGCAGTTCTTC. Translating gives CASSPWQFF. Complete variable domain (other parts from reference TRBV28 and TRBJ2-1): DVKVTQSSRYLVKRTGEKVFLECVQDMDHENMFWYRQDPGLGLRLIYFSYDVKMKEKGDIPEGYSVSREKKERFSLILESASTNQTSMYLCASSPWQFFGPGTRLTVL.